This TCR beta chain was identified during a study of OX40 agonist ivuxolimab in advanced cancers. Whole-study results and caveats: The specificity for antigen of the expanded peripheral T cells was not determined. On average, CD8+ T cells had more expanded clones than CD4+.

Anyone with autoimmune disease history or systemic immunosuppression was excluded. Measured with immunoSEQ multiplex PCR; TCRdb has only the in-frame clones, and not every one. The table has tens of thousands of clones, around 90% seen once. Of note for this clone: Its antigen is not known.

The source is an adult with an advanced solid tumor such as melanoma, head and neck, liver or kidney cancer. Sample: CD4+ or CD8+ T cells sorted from blood, taken in a trial of the OX40 agonist ivuxolimab.

The chain's CDR3 is CASSRDRETGELFF. The CDR3 region has the DNA TGTGCCAGCTCACGGGACAGAGAGACCGGGGAGCTGTTTTTT. The chain couples TRBV18 to TRBJ2-2; 7 bases are a match to TRBD1. Germline V CDR1 and CDR2: KGHSH, LQKENI. The CDR3 has 14 amino acids. V was pared by 4 bases and J by 5 bases, with 4 bases of the junction left unmatched.